This section outlines one T cell receptor (beta chain) sequence together with its context. What it recognizes is unknown. The junction does not match germline at one end; this may be a read error. This sample stems from a study of T cell repertoires in cytomegalovirus infection. Study as a whole: Both recently identified HLA-C-restricted and well-studied HLA-B-restricted CMV epitopes were used in the study. In public TCR beta signatures, there were indications of both CMV infection and matching HLA type.

MiXCR, run by TCRdb on the reads, gives a single entry per CDR3 protein. The repertoire includes under 40,000 distinct CDR3 sequences, about 48% of them detected once, and 75% to 95% sits in the top ten. CDR3 size: 13 residues. In germline, CDR1 is DFQATT, CDR2 SNEGSKA (reference sequence). Study outcomes and limitations: The ex vivo response was dominated by HLA-C-restricted CMV-specific TCR beta clonotypes. Cumulated frequencies of public TCR beta families served to identify carriers of CMV plus the relevant HLA.

The V and J genes are TRBV20-1 and TRBJ2-1; tentatively, D is TRBD2 (6 bases). The TCR was taken from a human donor in good health (CMV status not recorded). Some clones in this sample may be carry-over from other donors' samples. This specimen consisted of CD8+ T cells from cultured PBMCs, obtained from culture after CMV antigen stimulation. The CDR3 is CSALGTAYNKQFF. In nucleotides, the CDR3 is TGCAGTGCTCTGGGGACTGCCTACAATAAGCAGTTCTTC.